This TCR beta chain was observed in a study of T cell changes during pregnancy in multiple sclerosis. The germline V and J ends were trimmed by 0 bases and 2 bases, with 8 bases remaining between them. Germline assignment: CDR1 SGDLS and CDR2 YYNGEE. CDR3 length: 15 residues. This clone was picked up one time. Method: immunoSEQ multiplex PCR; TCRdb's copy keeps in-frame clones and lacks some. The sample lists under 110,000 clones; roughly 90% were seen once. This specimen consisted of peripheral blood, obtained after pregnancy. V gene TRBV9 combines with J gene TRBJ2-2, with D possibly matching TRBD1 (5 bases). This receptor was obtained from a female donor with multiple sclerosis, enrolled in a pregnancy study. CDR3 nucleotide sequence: TGTGCCAGCAGCGTAGCGCGGACAAACACCGGGGAGCTGTTTTTT. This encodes CASSVARTNTGELFF.